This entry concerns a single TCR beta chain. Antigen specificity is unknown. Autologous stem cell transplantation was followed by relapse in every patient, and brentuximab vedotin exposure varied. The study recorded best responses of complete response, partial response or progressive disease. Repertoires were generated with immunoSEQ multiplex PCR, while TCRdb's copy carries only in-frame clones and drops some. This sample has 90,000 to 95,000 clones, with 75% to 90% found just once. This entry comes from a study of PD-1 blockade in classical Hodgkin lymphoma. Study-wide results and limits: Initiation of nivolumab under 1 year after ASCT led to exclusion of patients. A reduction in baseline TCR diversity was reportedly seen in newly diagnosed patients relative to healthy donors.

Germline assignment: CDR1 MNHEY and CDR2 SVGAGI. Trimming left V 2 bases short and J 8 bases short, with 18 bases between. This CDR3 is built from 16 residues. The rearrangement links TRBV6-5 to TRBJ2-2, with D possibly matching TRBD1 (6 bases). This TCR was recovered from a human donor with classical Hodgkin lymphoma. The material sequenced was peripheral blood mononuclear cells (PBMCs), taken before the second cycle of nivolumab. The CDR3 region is CASSYTRTGLGGELFF. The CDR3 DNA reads TGTGCCAGCAGTTACACGCGCACAGGGTTGGGAGGGGAGCTGTTTTTT.